This T cell receptor (beta chain) originates from a study of T cell responses to AZD1222 COVID-19 vaccine (dated by TCRdb to the early 2020s). Context from the whole study: A total of approximately 230 trial participants underwent TCR sequencing, of whom roughly 210 received two doses of AZD1222 and about 25 received two doses of the MenACWY control vaccine. Trial participants were enrolled by age into subgroups of 18-55, 56-69 and 70-plus years, and around 150, 29 and 61 TCR-sequenced participants, respectively, were included in these subgroups. Beyond this particular receptor, the publication reports: In the small 56-69-year group, the increase in depth fell short of significance, most likely because of low power. Because no day 14 peak-response samples were available, repertoires were characterized only after the peak T cell response. Vaccine-associated CD4 TCRs spanned the whole spike protein, with dominant responses in regions 160-218 and 743-854. Participants were mostly white British, with more females than males. The authors suggested clonal diversity may have been underestimated. Reportedly, almost half of the unique spike-specific TCRs recognized epitopes lying outside the regions that are mutated in the B.1.351 and B.1.1.7 variants. Conclusions about previously exposed vaccinees are limited, since just five or six AZD1222 recipients were seropositive for SARS-CoV-2 at baseline. A significant rise in spike-specific TCR breadth and depth was observed after two AZD1222 doses relative to day 0 and relative to MenACWY recipients.

Explained via the paper, the time point label denotes: about 28 days (+/-7) after the second vaccine dose. AZD1222 recipients with second doses at about 4 weeks or about 12 weeks were pooled, because spike-specific TCR depth and breadth did not differ between schedules. The vaccinee samples were drawn from two UK trials, COV001 and COV002, one of which was a single-blind randomized controlled phase 2/3 trial testing AZD1222 (ChAdOx1 nCoV-19) in healthy adults. For TCRbeta chain sequencing, PBMC samples were collected from trial participants at day 0 and at day 28 after the second dose. CDR1 and CDR2, looked up from the germline V gene, are KGHSH and LQKENI. Trimming at the junction amounts to 6 bases on V and 6 bases on J, and the germline ends lie 20 bases apart. From the cysteine through the phenylalanine, the CDR3 covers 15 amino acids. Of all the DNA, just the CDR3 is kept, 45 bases in frame from base 1.

The CDR3 regions of human TCRbeta chains were analyzed by immunosequencing. As for the original processing: TCRs in the repertoires were matched against a reference library of SARS-CoV-2-specific TCRs that had been generated with the MIRA antigen-specificity platform. Breadth was defined as the fraction of unique TCRs that were SARS-CoV-2-associated, and depth was defined as the fraction of total T cells that were SARS-CoV-2-associated. Each spike-specific TCR was assigned to its reactive spike region and to a CD4 or CD8 class using the MIRA data. Log10-transformed breadth and depth values were compared by one-way ANOVA with Sidak's multiple comparisons tests. TCRdb provides this immuneACCESS table in a form limited to in-frame rearrangements. Some clones are lacking; in checked studies, under half of them reflect an unresolved V gene, and why the rest are absent is not known. That table furnishes V, J and clone size, whereas the DNA furnished D and trimming. The sample table holds roughly 180,000 clones, of which roughly nine tenths were seen once. More than 1.5% of the sample rests with the top ten.

This clone was seen only once. Its antigen remains unidentified. No per-base quality is available; no much larger clone lies one base away. This clonotype originated in an adult who received the AZD1222 COVID-19 vaccine. The specimen was peripheral blood, collected 28 days after the second AZD1222 dose. This chain is built from TRBV18 and TRBJ1-1; the D gene lacks a confident call. The CDR3: CASSPTEGIIAEAFF. The nucleotide sequence reads TGTGCCAGCTCCCCGACCGAAGGGATAATAGCTGAAGCTTTCTTT. Supplemented by the reference TRBV18 and TRBJ1-1 proteins around the CDR3, the complete variable domain is NAGVMQNPRHLVRRRGQEARLRCSPMKGHSHVYWYRQLPEEGLKFMVYLQKENIIDESGMPKERFSAEFPKEGPSILRIQQVVRGDSAAYFCASSPTEGIIAEAFFGQGTRLTVV.